This TCR beta chain was observed in a study of cytomegalovirus exposure and HLA in healthy donors. Study-level points and caveats: A later analysis reportedly found that, within productive TCRs, an Asian-associated ancestry cluster had fewer N-insertions than the mean observed across the roughly 730 donors.

This PCR relied on a set of 60 Vbeta primers and 13 Jbeta primers. Profiled with immunoSEQ multiplex PCR; TCRdb holds only in-frame clones, not every one. The data show over 110,000 clones, with around 77% seen just once and about 0.97% held by the top ten. About this clone: Its target is not known.

The CDR3 is 11 residues long. The germline V and J ends were trimmed by 3 bases and 6 bases, with 6 bases remaining between them. The germline gives CDR1 SEHNR, CDR2 FQNEAQ (reference sequence). Sequencing used PBMCs. This receptor was identified in a man younger than 35 in good health and CMV-seronegative. V usage is TRBV7-9 and J usage is TRBJ2-7; tentative D call: TRBD2 (6 bases). The DNA for the CDR3 is TGTGCCAGCAGCTTTAGCGGCGAGCAGTACTTC. Its protein is CASSFSGEQYF.